The 4 T cell receptor beta chains below all came from one sample that was sequenced in a study of early T cells in non-severe SARS-CoV-2 infection (dated by TCRdb to the early 2020s). The library came from 5' RACE. Sequencing took place on a NextSeq 500. The public reads were reanalyzed by TCRdb: fastp trimming at Q25, MiXCR alignment, in-frame beta chains only. Duplicate CDR3 protein sequences are folded into a single record with the most common DNA and genes. The sample yields tens of thousands of distinct CDR3 sequences; about an eighth were counted once. The ten largest clones capture almost 6.5% of the sample. The specimen sequenced was whole blood. The receptors here all came from an adult who was a healthcare worker with PCR-confirmed SARS-CoV-2 infection or an uninfected control (not recorded which).

This clonotype came up many times. J is TRBJ2-7 and V is TRBV7-9; tentative D call: TRBD2 (5 bases). Trimming removed 4 bases from V and 2 bases from J, with 9 bases in between. CDR3 length: 13 amino acids. Germline assignment: CDR1 SEHNR and CDR2 FQNEAQ (reference sequence). The DNA for the CDR3 is TGTGCCAGCAGCTCCGCCGGGGCCTACGAGCAGTACTTC. Its protein is CASSSAGAYEQYF. The full variable domain, completed using reference TRBV7-9 and TRBJ2-7, is DTGVSQNPRHKITKRGQNVTFRCDPISEHNRLYWYRQTLGQGPEFLTYFQNEAQLEKSRLLSDRFSAERPKGSFSTLEIQRTEQGDSAMYLCASSSAGAYEQYFGPGTRLTVT.

This clonotype has a handful of counts. V is TRBV4-3 and J is TRBJ2-1; D gene unclear. Germline V gives CDR1 LGHNA, CDR2 YSLEER. Trimming took 0 bases from V and 5 from J, leaving 20 bases between them. This CDR3 is built from 18 residues. The CDR3 protein is CASSQDIFGRTNNNEQFF. The DNA of the CDR3 is TGCGCCAGCAGCCAAGATATATTCGGCAGGACGAATAACAATGAGCAGTTCTTC.

This clonotype was counted at least ten times. V is TRBV6-1 and J is TRBJ2-1; D might be TRBD2 (6 bases). Germline loops: CDR1 MNHNS, CDR2 SASEGT. The CDR3 length is 12 residues. Trimming shortened V by 4 bases and J by 12 bases, and 13 bases separated the two germline ends. CDR3 sequence (DNA): TGTGCCAGCAGTGTCGGCGGGACCTGGCAGTTCTTC. This encodes CASSVGGTWQFF.

A few counts support this clonotype. The chain is built from TRBV5-4 and TRBJ2-5; 12 bases fit TRBD1. J was trimmed by 5 bases and V by 3 bases; bases with no gene match: 5. This CDR3 is 15 amino acids long. The germline CDR1 and CDR2 sequences are SGHNT and YYREEE (reference sequence). For the CDR3, the DNA is TGTGCCAGCAGCTCAGGGACAGGGGGCTTTGAGACCCAGTACTTC. Translation: CASSSGTGGFETQYF. The variable domain in full, completed from reference TRBV5-4 and TRBJ2-5, reads ETGVTQSPTHLIKTRGQQVTLRCSSQSGHNTVSWYQQALGQGPQFIFQYYREEENGRGNFPPRFSGLQFPNYSSELNVNALELDDSALYLCASSSGTGGFETQYFGPGTRLLVL.